The 26 T cell receptor beta chains below come from one sample, sequenced in a study of CD8+ T cells in alopecia areata. The authors extracted RNA and reverse transcribed it into cDNA as the sequencing template. Profiling relied on immunoSEQ multiplex PCR, and the TCRdb table lists in-frame clones only, not all of them. The table records roughly 250,000 clones, under 70% of them present only once. Sample: CD4+ T cells sorted from blood, taken at week 0. These receptors originate from a human donor with alopecia areata.

The V and J genes are TRBV15 and TRBJ2-7, with D possibly matching TRBD2 (6 bases). Germline V CDR1 and CDR2: LNHNV, YYDKDF (reference sequence). Deletions cut 4 bases from V and 3 bases from J, with 19 bases between. The CDR3 spans 16 residues. DNA for the CDR3: TGTGCCACCAGCAAGGAGTATGGTAGCGGTCACTACGAGCAGTACTTC. Translated, it gives CATSKEYGSGHYEQYF.

This clone was seen only a few times. This chain links TRBV5-1 with TRBJ1-1; 7 bases fit TRBD1. CDR1 is SGHRS and CDR2 is YFSETQ in the germline V gene. The CDR3 length is 16 residues. J gave up 0 bases and V 4 bases, and 9 bases lay outside the gene matches. For the CDR3, the DNA is TGCGCCAGCAGCCCCTTACAGGGGAGCATGAACACTGAAGCTTTCTTT. Residues: CASSPLQGSMNTEAFF.

Here the CDR3 DNA reads TGTGCCAGCAGCCAACGACAGGGGTCAAATTCACCCCTCCACTTT. Translated, it gives CASSQRQGSNSPLHF. This chain joins TRBV7-2 and TRBJ1-6; TRBD1 aligns across 8 bases. Trimming took 5 bases from V and 7 from J; bases not matched to a gene: 7. The germline V gene has CDR1 SGHTA and CDR2 FQGNSA. This CDR3 has 15 amino acids.

This rearrangement joins TRBV27 to TRBJ1-1, with TRBD1 as a possible D gene (6 bases). The germline V gene encodes CDR1 MNHEY and CDR2 SMNVEV (reference sequence). Trimming took 8 bases from V and 5 from J, leaving 18 bases between them. The CDR3 is 14 residues long. The CDR3 region is CASSIQGRWTEAFF. The CDR3 DNA reads as TGTGCCAGCTCCATTCAGGGGAGGTGGACTGAAGCTTTCTTT.

The sample holds a few counts of this clone. V is TRBV2 and J is TRBJ2-2; TRBD2 matches 9 bases. CDR3 size: 14 residues. Germline V gene sequence: CDR1 SNHLY, CDR2 FYNNEI. Trimming took 5 bases from V and 5 from J; bases not matched to a gene: 3. CDR3: CASSTLAGTGELFF. CDR3 bases: TGTGCCAGCAGTACCCTAGCGGGGACCGGGGAGCTGTTTTTT.

This chain uses TRBV7-2 with TRBJ1-2; a weak D match, TRBD1 (5 bases). Trimming took off 1 base at V and 4 bases at J, with 7 bases between the two ends. Germline lookup yields CDR1 SGHTA and CDR2 FQGNSA. The CDR3 is made up of 13 amino acids. CDR3 protein: CASSLGGTYGYTF. The CDR3 coding sequence is TGTGCCAGCAGCTTAGGGGGGACCTATGGCTACACCTTC.

The rearrangement joins TRBV4-2 to TRBJ2-7, with 7 bases lining up with TRBD1. CDR1 and CDR2 from the germline V gene are LGHNA and YNFKEQ. J lost 3 bases, V lost 0 bases, and 5 bases had no gene match. This CDR3 has 15 amino acids. The CDR3 protein is CASSQDPTGDYEQYF. CDR3 coding DNA: TGTGCCAGCAGCCAAGATCCCACAGGGGACTACGAGCAGTACTTC.

The chain uses TRBV20-1 and TRBJ1-3, with D unclear. This CDR3 has 11 residues. Trimming left V 2 bases short and J 3 bases short, with 2 bases between. Per germline, CDR1 DFQATT and CDR2 SNEGSKA (reference sequence). Here the CDR3 reads CSARFGNTIYF. The DNA of the CDR3 is TGCAGTGCTAGATTTGGAAACACCATATATTTT.

This rearrangement joins TRBV15 to TRBJ2-2, with D hard to call. V was shortened by 3 bases and J by 7 bases, with 9 bases between the two germline ends. In germline, CDR1 is LNHNV, CDR2 YYDKDF (reference sequence). The CDR3 has 13 residues. This chain's CDR3 is CATSRNRDGELFF. The CDR3 nucleotides are TGTGCCACCAGCAGGAATAGGGACGGGGAGCTGTTTTTT.

This chain links TRBV5-1 with TRBJ2-2, with D perhaps assigned TRBD1 or TRBD2 (5 bases each). CDR1 and CDR2 from the germline V gene are SGHRS and YFSETQ. This CDR3 is built from 15 residues. V shed 4 bases and J shed 4 bases, with 14 bases lying between them. The CDR3, as DNA: TGCGCCAGCAGCACAGGAGGACCAGTCACCGGGGAGCTGTTTTTT. Its translation is CASSTGGPVTGELFF.

This clone was counted between two and nine times. V usage is TRBV7-8 and J usage is TRBJ2-5, with a possible D match to TRBD1 (6 bases). The CDR3 is made up of 17 amino acids. CDR1 is SGHVS, CDR2 FQNEAQ, per germline. Deletions cut 5 bases from V and 5 bases from J, with 24 bases between. The CDR3 nucleotides read TGTGCCAGCAGCGGAAGTCGGGACATCAGAGCCCGGGAGACCCAGTACTTC. This encodes CASSGSRDIRARETQYF.

In its sample, this clone was seen many times. V is TRBV6-6 and J is TRBJ2-2; perhaps TRBD1 as D (6 bases). This CDR3 has 15 residues. Deletions cut 6 bases from V and 6 bases from J, with 17 bases between. Germline-derived CDR1 and CDR2 are MNHNY and SVGAGI (reference sequence). CDR3 residues: CASRQQGYSAGELFF. The CDR3 bases are TGTGCCAGCAGACAACAGGGCTACTCCGCCGGGGAGCTGTTTTTT.

This clone was counted a few times. The chain combines TRBV29-1 with TRBJ2-3, with TRBD2 as a possible D gene (7 bases). The V gene's germline CDR1 is SQVTM and CDR2 ANQGSEA. CDR3 length equals 15 residues. V shed 1 base and J shed 0 bases, with 11 bases lying between them. CDR3 region: CSVEAGGKSTDTQYF. As DNA, the CDR3 is TGCAGCGTTGAAGCGGGGGGCAAGAGCACAGATACGCAGTATTTT.

The gene calls are TRBV7-2 and TRBJ1-2, with TRBD1 as a possible D gene (5 bases). The CDR3 has 13 residues. Germline CDR1 reads SGHTA; CDR2 reads FQGNSA. The V gene lost 6 bases and the J gene lost 5 bases, with 13 bases spanning the gap. The CDR3 loop reads CASRYGTLYGYTF. The CDR3 region has the DNA TGTGCCAGCAGATACGGGACGCTATATGGCTACACCTTC.

This clone was recorded a few times. V usage is TRBV4-3 and J usage is TRBJ1-2; D is possibly TRBD1 (5 bases). V shed 2 bases and J shed 0 bases, with 13 bases lying between them. Looked up from germline, CDR1 is LGHNA and CDR2 is YSLEER. This CDR3 is built from 16 residues. The CDR3 region has the DNA TGCGCCAGCAGCCAAAATGGGCAGGGAGCTAACTATGGCTACACCTTC. Protein sequence: CASSQNGQGANYGYTF.

A few counts support this clone. V and J are TRBV5-1 and TRBJ2-3; no clear D. The germline CDR1 and CDR2 sequences are SGHRS and YFSETQ. V gave up 3 bases and J gave up 2 bases, with 10 bases separating them. This CDR3 contains 14 residues. DNA for the CDR3: TGCGCCAGCAGCTCGGACCGCAACACAGATACGCAGTATTTT. Amino acid sequence: CASSSDRNTDTQYF.

This chain joins TRBV6-6 and TRBJ2-1; possibly TRBD2 for D (6 bases). The CDR3 runs to 16 residues. With 7 bases removed from V and 4 bases from J, the gap between germline ends came to 20 bases. CDR1 MNHNY and CDR2 SVGAGI come from the germline V gene (reference sequence). DNA of the CDR3: TGTGCCAGCATCCACCTCCGGGGCGGGGCTTACAATGAGCAGTTCTTC. It specifies CASIHLRGGAYNEQFF.

The V call is TRBV30, the J call TRBJ1-2; no firm D call. The ends were cut back, 5 bases at V and 3 bases at J, with 7 bases in the middle. The CDR3 covers 11 residues. CDR1 is GTSNPN, CDR2 SVGIG, per germline (reference sequence). CDR3 protein: CAWVNYYGYTF. The DNA for the CDR3 is TGTGCCTGGGTGAACTACTATGGCTACACCTTC.

This sequence joins TRBV30 and TRBJ2-3; D is undetermined. The CDR3 is 13 amino acids. Germline V gene data show CDR1 as GTSNPN and CDR2 as SVGIG (reference sequence). V lost 2 bases to trimming and J lost 5 bases, with 11 bases between them. The CDR3 loop is CAWSKPGGDTQYF. The DNA for the CDR3 is TGTGCCTGGAGTAAACCAGGCGGAGATACGCAGTATTTT.

This clone has more than one count but fewer than ten. The rearrangement links TRBV18 to TRBJ2-7, with a tentative D call TRBD1 (6 bases). The CDR3 extends over 13 amino acids. Germline CDR1 reads KGHSH; CDR2 reads LQKENI. The V gene lost 6 bases and the J gene lost 7 bases, with 16 bases spanning the gap. CDR3 in DNA: TGTGCCAGCTCGCCGAGCAGGGGTCGGGAGCAGTACTTC. Amino acids: CASSPSRGREQYF.

This clone has ten or more counts. The chain is built from TRBV5-6 and TRBJ2-7; possibly TRBD1 or TRBD2 for D (5 bases each). Germline assignment: CDR1 SGHDT and CDR2 YYEEEE. This CDR3 comprises 13 residues. Trimming stripped 4 bases from V and 3 bases from J, with 11 bases between. This CDR3 reads CASSLGTGYEQYF. CDR3 sequence (DNA): TGTGCCAGCAGCCTGGGGACGGGCTACGAGCAGTACTTC.

The V call is TRBV4-1, the J call TRBJ1-2; tentatively, D is TRBD1 (5 bases). This CDR3 is 15 amino acids long. From germline, CDR1 is MGHRA and CDR2 YSYEKL. V lost 4 bases and J lost 4, with 16 bases in between. This chain's CDR3 is CASSLQSGGSYGYTF. For the CDR3, the DNA is TGCGCCAGCAGCCTACAAAGCGGGGGATCCTATGGCTACACCTTC.

The chain is built from TRBV4-3 and TRBJ1-2, with a possible D match to TRBD1 (6 bases). Germline V lookup: CDR1 LGHNA, CDR2 YSLEER. V was cut by 4 bases and J by 3 bases, with 21 bases left in between. The CDR3 is made up of 17 amino acids. DNA for the CDR3: TGCGCCAGCAGCCTGTGGGGGGCGAGGCGGATGGACTATGGCTACACCTTC. This gives the protein CASSLWGARRMDYGYTF.

The rearrangement uses TRBV7-2 and TRBJ1-2, with a tentative D call TRBD1 (5 bases). Deletions cut 4 bases from V and 7 bases from J, with 16 bases between. This CDR3 is 14 amino acids long. Germline V gene data show CDR1 as SGHTA and CDR2 as FQGNSA. The CDR3 reads CASSSPGRVIGYTF. DNA for the CDR3: TGTGCCAGCAGCTCCCCAGGGCGAGTGATTGGCTACACCTTC.

V and J are TRBV29-1 and TRBJ1-2; 10 nucleotides agree with TRBD1. The CDR3 extends over 13 amino acids. Germline V gives CDR1 SQVTM, CDR2 ANQGSEA. V was pared by 6 bases and J by 8 bases, with 9 bases of the junction left unmatched. CDR3 amino acids: CSVEHRDRGGYTF. Here the CDR3 DNA reads TGCAGCGTAGAGCACCGGGACAGGGGCGGCTACACCTTC. Complete variable domain (other parts from reference TRBV29-1 and TRBJ1-2): SAVISQKPSRDICQRGTSLTIQCQVDSQVTMMFWYRQQPGQSLTLIATANQGSEATYESGFVIDKFPISRPNLTFSTLTVSNMSPEDSSIYLCSVEHRDRGGYTFGSGTRLTVV.

This clone has only a few counts. V is TRBV15 and J is TRBJ1-5; D not resolved. The V end was cut by 0 bases, the J end by 6 bases, with 3 bases between. CDR1 and CDR2 (germline): LNHNV, YYDKDF (reference sequence). There are 12 residues in the CDR3. The CDR3 nucleotides are TGTGCCACCAGCAGAGAGAGTCAGCCCCAGCATTTT. Amino acid sequence: CATSRESQPQHF. Full variable domain (missing parts from reference TRBV15 and TRBJ1-5): DAMVIQNPRYQVTQFGKPVTLSCSQTLNHNVMYWYQQKSSQAPKLLFHYYDKDFNNEADTPDNFQSRRPNTSFCFLDIRSPGLGDTAMYLCATSRESQPQHFGDGTRLSIL.